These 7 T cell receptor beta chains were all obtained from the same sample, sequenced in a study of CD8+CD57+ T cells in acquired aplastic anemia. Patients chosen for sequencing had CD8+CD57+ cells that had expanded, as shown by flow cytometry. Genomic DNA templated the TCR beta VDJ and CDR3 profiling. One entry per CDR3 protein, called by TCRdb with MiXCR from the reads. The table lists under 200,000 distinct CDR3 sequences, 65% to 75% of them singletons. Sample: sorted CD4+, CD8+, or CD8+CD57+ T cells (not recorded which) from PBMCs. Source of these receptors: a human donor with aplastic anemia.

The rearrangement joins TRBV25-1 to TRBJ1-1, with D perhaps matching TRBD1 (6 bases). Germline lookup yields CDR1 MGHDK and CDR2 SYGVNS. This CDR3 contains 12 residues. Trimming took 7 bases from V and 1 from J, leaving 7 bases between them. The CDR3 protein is CASTQGNTEAFF. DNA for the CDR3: TGTGCCAGCACACAGGGGAACACTGAAGCTTTCTTT.

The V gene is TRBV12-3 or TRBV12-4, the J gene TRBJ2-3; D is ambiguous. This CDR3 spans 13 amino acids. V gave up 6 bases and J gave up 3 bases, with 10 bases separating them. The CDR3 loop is CASSRGRTDTQYF. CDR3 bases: TGTGCCAGCAGCAGAGGACGGACAGATACGCAGTATTTT.

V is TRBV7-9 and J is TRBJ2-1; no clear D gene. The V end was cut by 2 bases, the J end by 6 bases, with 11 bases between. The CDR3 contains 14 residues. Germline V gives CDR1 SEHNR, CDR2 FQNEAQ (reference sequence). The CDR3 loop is CASSLSSDSNEQFF. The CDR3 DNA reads TGTGCCAGCAGCTTAAGCAGTGATTCCAATGAGCAGTTCTTC.

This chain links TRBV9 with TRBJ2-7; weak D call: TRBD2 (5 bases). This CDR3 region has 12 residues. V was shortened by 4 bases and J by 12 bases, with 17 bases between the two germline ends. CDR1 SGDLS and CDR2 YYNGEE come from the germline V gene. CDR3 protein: CASSPEAGIAYF. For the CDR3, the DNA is TGTGCCAGCAGCCCTGAGGCGGGTATAGCGTACTTC.

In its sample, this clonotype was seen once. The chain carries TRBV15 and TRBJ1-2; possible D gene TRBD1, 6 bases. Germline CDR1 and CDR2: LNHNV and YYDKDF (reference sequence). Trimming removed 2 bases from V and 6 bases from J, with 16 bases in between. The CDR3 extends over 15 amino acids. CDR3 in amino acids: CATSRWGGASDGYTF. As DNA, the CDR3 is TGTGCCACCAGCAGATGGGGGGGCGCGAGTGATGGCTACACCTTC.

Here the CDR3 DNA reads TGTGCCACCAGCGAGGGACAGAGCCCCTATAGCAATCAGCCCCAGCATTTT. It is translated as CATSEGQSPYSNQPQHF. This chain links TRBV15 with TRBJ1-5, with 7 bases fitting TRBD1. The CDR3 is 17 residues long. Losses at the gene ends were 5 bases for V and 0 bases for J; bases not matched to a gene: 10. CDR1 LNHNV and CDR2 YYDKDF come from the germline V gene (reference sequence).

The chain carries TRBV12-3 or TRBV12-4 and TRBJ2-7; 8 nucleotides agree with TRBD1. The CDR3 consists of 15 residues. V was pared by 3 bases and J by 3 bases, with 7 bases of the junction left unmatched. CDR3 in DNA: TGTGCCAGCAGTTTTATGAGGACAGGGTTCTACGAGCAGTACGTC. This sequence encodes CASSFMRTGFYEQYV.